The entry that follows covers one T cell receptor (beta chain) sequence. Since a much larger clone is just one base distant, this may be a read error. This record belongs to a study of T-cell reconstitution after alpha-beta-depleted transplantation in children. This CDR3 comprises 11 residues. The germline V and J ends were trimmed by 0 bases and 13 bases, with 7 bases remaining between them. Germline lookup yields CDR1 LGHNT and CDR2 FRNRAP. TCRbeta library construction was performed incorporating unique molecular identifiers. TCRdb redid the calling of the PCR reads with MiXCR, one entry per CDR3 protein. Of roughly 590,000 distinct CDR3 sequences listed, approximately 16% are singletons.

The starting material was PBMCs from the stem cell graft donor, obtained from the stem cell graft. This TCR derives from a human donor who donated a stem cell graft to a child with acute myeloid leukemia. The rearrangement joins TRBV12-5 to TRBJ2-1; perhaps D is TRBD1 or TRBD2 (5 bases each). CDR3 sequence reads: CASGLVRDQFF. The CDR3 DNA follows: TGTGCTAGTGGTTTGGTTCGGGACCAGTTCTTC.